This T cell receptor beta chain appears in the sequencing data of a study of T cell repertoires in Merkel cell carcinoma (dated by TCRdb to the late 2010s). Turning to the overall study: Patients who had received intralesional immunotherapy or systemic immune checkpoint blockade ahead of the biopsy were left out. The MCPyV-specific clonotypes were initially defined from expanded tumor-infiltrating lymphocytes through tetramer sorting, cloning and paired TCR sequencing. To be included, a subject needed both a diagnosis of MCPyV-positive Merkel cell carcinoma and tumor-infiltrating lymphocytes that had been successfully expanded in vitro. Findings and caveats that apply to the study as a whole: Normal tissue biopsies were not studied.

The CDR3 numbers 14 residues from cysteine through phenylalanine. Only the CDR3 region is kept as DNA, spanning 42 bases read in frame from base 1. Trimming at the junction amounts to 4 bases on V and 6 bases on J, and the germline ends lie 13 bases apart. CDR1 and CDR2, looked up from the germline V gene (reference sequence), are SGHKS and YYEKEE. The immunoSEQ assay was used for TRB CDR3 sequencing and data processing of tumor genomic DNA. TCRdb re-hosts the immuneACCESS table, in-frame sequences only. Its copies lack some clones; in the studies checked, an unresolved V gene accounts for under half of them, and the cause for the rest is not known. This sample comprises about 14,000 clones, 76% of them detected only once. The ten largest clones add up to 17% of the sample. A note on this clone: Which antigen it targets is not known. The input lacks base qualities; no much larger clone sits a single base away.

Biopsy-confirmed MCPyV-positive Merkel cell carcinoma was present in the study subjects, and positive serum antibodies to T-antigen were found in every subject. Genomic DNA was extracted from six adjacent 10-micron frozen tumor sections without any cell sorting or culture. Optimal cutting temperature compound was used to freeze tumor biopsy tissue measuring roughly 5 x 5 x 5 mm. In the frozen biopsy, scout sections stained with hematoxylin and eosin confirmed abundant Merkel cell carcinoma and infiltrating cells. The TCR was taken from an adult with Merkel cell carcinoma. The source material was tumor tissue. The V and J segments used are TRBV5-5 and TRBJ1-4; the D gene identity is not certain. The CDR3 in this case is CASSRGIVDEKLFF. The sequence in DNA is TGTGCCAGCAGCAGAGGGATTGTGGATGAAAAACTGTTTTTT.